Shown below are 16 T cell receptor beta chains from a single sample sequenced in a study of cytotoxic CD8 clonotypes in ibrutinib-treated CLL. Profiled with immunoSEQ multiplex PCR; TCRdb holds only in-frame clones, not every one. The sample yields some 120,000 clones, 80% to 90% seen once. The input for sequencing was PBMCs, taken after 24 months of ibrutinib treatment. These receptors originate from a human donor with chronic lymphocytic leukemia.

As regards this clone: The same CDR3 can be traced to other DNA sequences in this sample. CDR3 loop: CASSVQGNTEAFF. Here the CDR3 DNA reads TGTGCCAGCAGCGTACAGGGGAATACTGAAGCTTTCTTT. This chain joins TRBV9 and TRBJ1-1; TRBD1 is a possible D gene (6 bases). The CDR3 is 13 amino acids. V was clipped by 1 base and J by 5 bases, with 9 bases between them. Germline V CDR1 and CDR2: SGDLS, YYNGEE.

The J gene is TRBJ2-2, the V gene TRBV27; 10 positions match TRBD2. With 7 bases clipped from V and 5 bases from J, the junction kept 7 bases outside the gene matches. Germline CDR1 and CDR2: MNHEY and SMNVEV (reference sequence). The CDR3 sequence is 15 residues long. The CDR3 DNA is TGTGCCAGCAAGTCAGCGGGGGGGCCGACCGGGGAGCTGTTTTTT. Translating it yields CASKSAGGPTGELFF.

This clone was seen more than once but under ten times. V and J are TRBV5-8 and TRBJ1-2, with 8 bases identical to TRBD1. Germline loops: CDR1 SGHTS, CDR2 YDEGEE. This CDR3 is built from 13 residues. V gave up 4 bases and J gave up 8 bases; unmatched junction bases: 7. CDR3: CASSGMDRVGYTF. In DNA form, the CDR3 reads TGTGCCAGCAGCGGGATGGACAGGGTCGGCTACACCTTC. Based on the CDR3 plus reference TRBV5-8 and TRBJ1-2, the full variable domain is EAGVTQSPTHLIKTRGQQATLRCSPISGHTSVYWYQQALGLGLQFLLWYDEGEERNRGNFPPRFSGRQFPNYSSELNVNALELEDSALYLCASSGMDRVGYTFGSGTRLTVV.

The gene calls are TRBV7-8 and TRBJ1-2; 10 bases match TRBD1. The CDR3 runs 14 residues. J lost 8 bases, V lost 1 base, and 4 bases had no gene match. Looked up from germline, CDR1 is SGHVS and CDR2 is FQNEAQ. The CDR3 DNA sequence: TGTGCCAGCAGCTTAGGACAGGGGGCAGGCGGCTACACCTTC. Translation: CASSLGQGAGGYTF.

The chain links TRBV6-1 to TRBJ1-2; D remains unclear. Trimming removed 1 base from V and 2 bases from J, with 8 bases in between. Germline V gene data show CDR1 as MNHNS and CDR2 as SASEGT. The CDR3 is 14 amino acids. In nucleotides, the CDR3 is TGTGCCAGCAGTGAAGTGGGCACGAACTATGGCTACACCTTC. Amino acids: CASSEVGTNYGYTF.

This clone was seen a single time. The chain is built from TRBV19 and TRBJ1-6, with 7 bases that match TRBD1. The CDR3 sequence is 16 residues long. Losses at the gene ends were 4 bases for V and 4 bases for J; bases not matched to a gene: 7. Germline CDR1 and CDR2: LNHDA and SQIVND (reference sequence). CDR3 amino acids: CASSTTGSLYNSPLHF. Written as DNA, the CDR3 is TGTGCCAGTAGTACGACAGGGAGTCTTTATAATTCACCCCTCCACTTT.

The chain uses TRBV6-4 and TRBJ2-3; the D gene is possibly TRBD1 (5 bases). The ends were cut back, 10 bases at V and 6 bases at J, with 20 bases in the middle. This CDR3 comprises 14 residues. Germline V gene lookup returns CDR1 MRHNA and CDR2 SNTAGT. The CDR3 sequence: CATRQGRSSDTQYF. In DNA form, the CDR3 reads TGTGCCACCCGGCAGGGAAGATCGTCGGATACGCAGTATTTT.

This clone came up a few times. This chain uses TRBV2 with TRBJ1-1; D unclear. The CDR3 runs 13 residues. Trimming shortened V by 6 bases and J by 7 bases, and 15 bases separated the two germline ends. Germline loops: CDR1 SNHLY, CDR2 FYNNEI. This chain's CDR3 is CASSNRGEIEAFF. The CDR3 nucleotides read TGTGCCAGCAGCAACCGGGGAGAGATTGAAGCTTTCTTT.

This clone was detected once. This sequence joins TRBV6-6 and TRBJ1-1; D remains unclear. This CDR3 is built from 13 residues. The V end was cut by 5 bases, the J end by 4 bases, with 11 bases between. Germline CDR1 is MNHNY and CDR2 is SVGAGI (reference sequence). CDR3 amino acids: CASSPALGTEAFF. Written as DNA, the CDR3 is TGTGCCAGCAGTCCTGCCCTGGGCACTGAAGCTTTCTTT.

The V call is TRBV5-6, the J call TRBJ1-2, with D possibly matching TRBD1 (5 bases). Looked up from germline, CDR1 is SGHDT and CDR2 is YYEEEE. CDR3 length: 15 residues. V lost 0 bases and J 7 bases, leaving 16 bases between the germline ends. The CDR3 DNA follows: TGTGCCAGCAGCTTGGTTCTTCAGGGATCTAGTGGCTACACCTTC. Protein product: CASSLVLQGSSGYTF. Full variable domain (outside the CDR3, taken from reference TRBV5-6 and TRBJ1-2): DAGVTQSPTHLIKTRGQQVTLRCSPKSGHDTVSWYQQALGQGPQFIFQYYEEEERQRGNFPDRFSGHQFPNYSSELNVNALLLGDSALYLCASSLVLQGSSGYTFGSGTRLTVV.

The CDR3 coding sequence is TGTGCCAGCAGCTTAGCATCCGCGAACTATGGCTACACCTTC. Translation: CASSLASANYGYTF. This rearrangement joins TRBV7-9 to TRBJ1-2; D gene unclear. CDR1 is SEHNR, CDR2 FQNEAQ, per germline (reference sequence). The CDR3 sequence is 14 residues long. V was shortened by 0 bases and J by 2 bases, with 7 bases between the two germline ends.

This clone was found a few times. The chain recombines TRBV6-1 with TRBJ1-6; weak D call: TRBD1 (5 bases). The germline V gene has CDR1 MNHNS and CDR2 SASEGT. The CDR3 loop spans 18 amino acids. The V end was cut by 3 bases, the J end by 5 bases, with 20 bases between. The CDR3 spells CASSEIPPTGTDNSPLHF. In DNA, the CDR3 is TGTGCCAGCAGTGAGATCCCCCCTACCGGGACCGATAATTCACCCCTCCACTTT.

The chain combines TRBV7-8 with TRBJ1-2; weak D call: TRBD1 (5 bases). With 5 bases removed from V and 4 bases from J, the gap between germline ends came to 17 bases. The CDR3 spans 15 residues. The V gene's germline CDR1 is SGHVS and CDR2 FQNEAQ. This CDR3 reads CASSRGVGAFYGYTF. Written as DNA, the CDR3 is TGTGCCAGCAGCCGAGGGGTTGGGGCGTTCTATGGCTACACCTTC.

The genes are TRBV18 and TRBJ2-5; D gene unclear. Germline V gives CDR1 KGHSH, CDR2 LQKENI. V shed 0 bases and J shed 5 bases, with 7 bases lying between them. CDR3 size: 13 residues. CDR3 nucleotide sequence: TGTGCCAGCTCACCACCGACCTCGGAGACCCAGTACTTC. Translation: CASSPPTSETQYF.

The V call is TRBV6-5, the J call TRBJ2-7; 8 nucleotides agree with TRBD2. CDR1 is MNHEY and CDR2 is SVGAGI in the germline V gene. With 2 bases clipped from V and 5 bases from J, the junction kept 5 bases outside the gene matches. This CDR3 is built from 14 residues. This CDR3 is CASSYPRGGDEQYF. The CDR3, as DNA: TGTGCCAGCAGTTACCCTCGGGGGGGTGACGAGCAGTACTTC.

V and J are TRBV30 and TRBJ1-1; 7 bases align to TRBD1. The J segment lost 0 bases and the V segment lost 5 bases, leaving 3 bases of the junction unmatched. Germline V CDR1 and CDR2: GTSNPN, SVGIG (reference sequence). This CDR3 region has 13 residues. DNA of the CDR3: TGTGCCTGGTCGACAGGGATGAACACTGAAGCTTTCTTT. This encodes CAWSTGMNTEAFF.